The 5 T cell receptor beta chains given below trace back to one sample, sequenced in a study of blood T cells in healthy people across ages. Combining a sample-barcoded 5' primer with a J-beta primer mix, a second PCR ran for 7 to 11 cycles. TCRdb recomputed calls from the 5' RACE reads with MiXCR, one row per CDR3 protein. The table lists about 1.8 million distinct CDR3 sequences, 40% to 55% of them singletons, with approximately 2.1% in the top ten. The material sequenced was blood. The receptors were gathered from a woman in her 40s in good health.

In regard to this clonotype: The junction departs from germline at one end; a sequencing error may be responsible. The chain combines TRBV28 with TRBJ2-6; a weak D match, TRBD1 (5 bases). The CDR3 runs 17 residues. Germline-derived CDR1 and CDR2 are MDHEN and SYDVKM. The CDR3 nucleotides are TGTGCCGGCAGGACGCCAGGGCTCGGCTCTGGGGCCAACGTCCTGACTTTC. It codes for CAGRTPGLGSGANVLTF.

The rearrangement links TRBV7-2 to TRBJ2-3; 14 nucleotides line up with TRBD2. CDR1 and CDR2 (germline): SGHTA, FQGNSA. This CDR3 contains 16 residues. Trimming removed 6 bases from V and 8 bases from J; junction bases left unmatched: 10. In nucleotides, the CDR3 is TGTGCCAGCAGAACCGGGACTAGCGGGGGCGGGGGTACGCAGTATTTT. This encodes CASRTGTSGGGGTQYF.

The chain uses TRBV20-1 and TRBJ2-7; 9 bases match TRBD2. V lost 3 bases and J lost 3; bases outside the gene matches: 9. CDR1 is DFQATT and CDR2 is SNEGSKA in the germline V gene (reference sequence). CDR3 length equals 15 residues. CDR3 DNA: TGCAGTGCTAGCCTAGCGGGGAGGACCATCTACGAGCAGTACTTC. Translating gives CSASLAGRTIYEQYF.

The V and J genes are TRBV6-5 and TRBJ2-1; no clear D gene. Germline loops: CDR1 MNHEY, CDR2 SVGAGI. The CDR3 length is 13 residues. V was trimmed by 6 bases and J by 9 bases, leaving 15 bases between them. This CDR3 is CASSPRASREQFF. The CDR3 nucleotides are TGTGCCAGCAGCCCAAGAGCGTCTCGTGAGCAGTTCTTC.

The V call is TRBV27, the J call TRBJ2-7; D not certain. CDR3 length equals 15 residues. The ends were cut back, 3 bases at V and 0 bases at J, with 12 bases in the middle. Germline CDR1 reads MNHEY; CDR2 reads SMNVEV (reference sequence). CDR3 in amino acids: CASSFRHPDSYEQYF. The CDR3 region has the DNA TGTGCCAGCAGTTTTAGGCACCCCGACTCCTACGAGCAGTACTTC.